This T cell receptor beta chain was identified during a study of blood T cell repertoires in COVID-19. This clone turned up a few times. V shed 4 bases, J shed 7 bases, and the junction held 3 bases outside the gene matches. The CDR3 is 13 residues long. The germline V gene has CDR1 MNHEY and CDR2 SVGAGI. Clones were read by immunoSEQ multiplex PCR, and TCRdb kept only the in-frame ones, dropping some. The sample includes about 48,000 clones, around 85% seen only once; the top ten take approximately 6%. J is TRBJ1-5 and V is TRBV6-5; 8 bases match TRBD1. The TCR comes from a woman in her sixties or seventies with acute or convalescent COVID-19. The specimen sequenced was peripheral blood. CDR3 in DNA: TGTGCCAGCAGTTCGCGACAGGGGCAGCCCCAGCATTTT. It codes for CASSSRQGQPQHF.